This T cell receptor (beta chain) appears in the sequencing data of a study of spatial heterogeneity in lung cancer. Study-level findings and limits: Ubiquitous expanded TCR counts tracked ubiquitous nonsynonymous mutations, and regional counts tracked regional ones. Tumor mutation count correlated with how many alpha and beta TCRs expanded intratumorally.

Time point meaning: sample taken at primary tumor resection. More than 70 TRACERx patients with early, untreated non-small cell lung cancer donated samples. Extraction of whole RNA from tumor, nontumor lung or frozen PBMC preceded unsorted sequencing. Sample share makes this clonotype medium-sized (0.01 to 0.1%). What it binds is not known. TCRdb re-called the 5' RACE reads with MiXCR, one entry per CDR3 protein. The sample includes about 2,200 distinct CDR3 sequences, approximately 15% of them seen just once. Germline V gene lookup returns CDR1 SQVTM and CDR2 ANQGSEA. This CDR3 has 12 amino acids. V lost 4 bases and J 0 bases, leaving 6 bases between the germline ends.

The TCR originated in a male donor with early-stage non-small cell lung cancer. The input for sequencing was lung tumor tissue, taken at surgery. The chain couples TRBV29-1 to TRBJ2-5, with D unclear. The CDR3 DNA reads as TGCAGCGTTGTCAGGTACCAAGAGACCCAGTACTTC. Its protein is CSVVRYQETQYF. The complete variable domain, with remaining parts taken from reference TRBV29-1 and TRBJ2-5, reads SAVISQKPSRDICQRGTSLTIQCQVDSQVTMMFWYRQQPGQSLTLIATANQGSEATYESGFVIDKFPISRPNLTFSTLTVSNMSPEDSSIYLCSVVRYQETQYFGPGTRLLVL.